This passage covers 23 T cell receptor beta chains from one sample sequenced in a study of cytotoxic CD8 clonotypes in ibrutinib-treated CLL. Produced via immunoSEQ multiplex PCR; TCRdb's table is partial and in-frame only. The sample has about 85,000 clones, about four fifths seen once. The specimen comprised PBMCs, sampled after 12 months of ibrutinib treatment. Every receptor here comes from a human donor with chronic lymphocytic leukemia.

The chain carries TRBV18 and TRBJ2-7; D possibly matches TRBD1 or TRBD2 (5 bases each). Germline-derived CDR1 and CDR2 are KGHSH and LQKENI. CDR3 length: 14 residues. V was trimmed by 2 bases and J by 2 bases, leaving 10 bases between them. The CDR3 DNA sequence: TGTGCCAGCTCACCAGGGGACGCAACCTACGAGCAGTACTTC. This encodes CASSPGDATYEQYF.

The chain has TRBV6-1 and TRBJ1-1, with 9 bases matching TRBD1. CDR3 length: 14 residues. Germline lookup yields CDR1 MNHNS and CDR2 SASEGT. V shed 10 bases, J shed 7 bases, and the junction held 13 bases outside the gene matches. CDR3 bases: TGTGCCACCGCCGGCGGGGACAGGGCCTATGAAGCTTTCTTT. Protein sequence: CATAGGDRAYEAFF.

The chain uses TRBV9 and TRBJ2-1, with D possibly being TRBD2 (5 bases). The CDR3 is 15 residues long. The germline V gene has CDR1 SGDLS and CDR2 YYNGEE. Trimming left V 0 bases short and J 5 bases short, with 12 bases between. CDR3 protein: CASSVGGAAHNEQFF. The DNA of the CDR3 is TGTGCCAGCAGCGTAGGGGGAGCGGCCCACAATGAGCAGTTCTTC.

Notes on this clone: Other DNA sequences of this sample code for an identical CDR3. The rearrangement uses TRBV30 and TRBJ1-5; D might be TRBD1 (6 bases). The V and J ends lost 0 bases and 7 bases respectively, with 10 bases between them. The CDR3 runs to 13 residues. Germline loops: CDR1 GTSNPN, CDR2 SVGIG (reference sequence). The CDR3 DNA reads TGTGCCTGGAGTGTAGGGGGGGACCAGCCCCAGCATTTT. Its protein is CAWSVGGDQPQHF.

In DNA, the CDR3 is TGTGCCAGTAGGGGTCGGAGAAATCAGCCCCAGCATTTT. It specifies CASRGRRNQPQHF. J is TRBJ1-5 and V is TRBV19, with D hard to call. The germline V gene encodes CDR1 LNHDA and CDR2 SQIVND (reference sequence). The CDR3 is 13 amino acids. With 6 bases removed from V and 4 bases from J, the gap between germline ends came to 10 bases.

In its sample, this clone was seen once. The CDR3 nucleotides are TGTGCCAGCAGAACGACAGGGGCCAACACTGAAGCTTTCTTT. Amino acid sequence: CASRTTGANTEAFF. The chain uses TRBV6-1 and TRBJ1-1; 8 nucleotides agree with TRBD1. Germline CDR1 is MNHNS and CDR2 is SASEGT. The trim removed 6 bases at V and 2 bases at J, leaving 5 bases unmatched. The CDR3 extends over 14 amino acids.

The V call is TRBV4-3, the J call TRBJ2-1, with a tentative D call TRBD2 (6 bases). The CDR3 loop spans 15 amino acids. Germline V CDR1 and CDR2: LGHNA, YSLEER. V gave up 1 base and J gave up 0 bases, with 7 bases separating them. This chain's CDR3 is CASSQGGNSYNEQFF. Here the CDR3 DNA reads TGCGCCAGCAGCCAAGGCGGGAACTCCTACAATGAGCAGTTCTTC.

This sequence joins TRBV7-3 and TRBJ2-4; D is uncertain. V was clipped by 2 bases and J by 0 bases, with 17 bases between them. This CDR3 comprises 18 residues. CDR1 and CDR2 (germline): SGHTA, FQGTGA. The CDR3 DNA sequence: TGTGCCAGCAGCTTACCCTTCTGGAACGGCCTAGCCAAAAACATTCAGTACTTC. Translation gives CASSLPFWNGLAKNIQYF.

V and J are TRBV11-1 and TRBJ2-5; 7 bases are shared with TRBD2. V gave up 3 bases and J gave up 1 base; unmatched junction bases: 2. This CDR3 is 14 amino acids long. Looked up from germline, CDR1 is SGHAT and CDR2 is FQDESV (reference sequence). In DNA form, the CDR3 reads TGTGCCAGCAGCTTGGGCGGGGGCCAAGAGACCCAGTACTTC. It is translated as CASSLGGGQETQYF.

This clone was seen more than once but under ten times. The genes are TRBV7-8 and TRBJ1-3; D call uncertain. The CDR3 is 15 amino acids. Germline V gene data show CDR1 as SGHVS and CDR2 as FQNEAQ. V was shortened by 3 bases and J by 0 bases, with 9 bases between the two germline ends. The CDR3 loop reads CASSFSGISGNTIYF. CDR3 nucleotides: TGTGCCAGCAGCTTTAGCGGGATCTCTGGAAACACCATATATTTT.

This clone occurred a few times. The CDR3 sequence is CASSLEGADTQYF. DNA of the CDR3: TGTGCCAGCAGCTTGGAAGGGGCAGATACGCAGTATTTT. V gene TRBV5-5 combines with J gene TRBJ2-3, with D tentatively TRBD1 (5 bases). Trimming stripped 0 bases from V and 4 bases from J, with 6 bases between. This CDR3 comprises 13 residues. CDR1 and CDR2 (germline): SGHKS, YYEKEE (reference sequence).

This clone was recorded once. The CDR3: CASSSSGASGISGANVLTF. The CDR3 coding sequence is TGTGCCAGCTCCTCGAGTGGGGCTAGCGGGATCTCTGGGGCCAACGTCCTGACTTTC. The genes are TRBV18 and TRBJ2-6, with 9 nucleotides matching TRBD2. V shed 6 bases and J 0 bases; nucleotides not matched to a gene: 12. CDR1 and CDR2 from the germline V gene are KGHSH and LQKENI. The CDR3 length is 19 residues.

About this clone: At one end the junction does not follow the germline gene, possibly because of a read error. This chain joins TRBV6-5 and TRBJ1-6, with 7 bases matching TRBD1. Germline CDR1 reads MNHEY; CDR2 reads SVGAGI. The CDR3 is made up of 13 amino acids. DNA for the CDR3: TGTGCCAGCTTCAGGGGGGTGGGTTCACTCCTCCACTTT. Amino acids: CASFRGVGSLLHF.

The genes are TRBV6-5 and TRBJ2-7, with D possibly matching TRBD2 (6 bases). CDR3 length: 16 residues. Between the trimmed V and J ends, which lost 2 bases and 3 bases, there was a span of 17 bases. Germline V gives CDR1 MNHEY, CDR2 SVGAGI. The CDR3 here is CASSYGVGSGGYEQYF. The CDR3 DNA sequence: TGTGCCAGCAGTTACGGGGTGGGCTCCGGGGGCTACGAGCAGTACTTC.

CDR3 in amino acids: CASSLGGREMNTGELFF. CDR3 sequence (DNA): TGTGCCAGCAGCTTAGGGGGCCGGGAGATGAACACCGGGGAGCTGTTTTTT. The chain combines TRBV11-2 with TRBJ2-2, with TRBD2 as a possible D gene (6 bases). Germline loops: CDR1 SGHAT, CDR2 FQNNGV. The V and J ends lost 1 base and 1 base respectively, with 13 bases between them. This CDR3 comprises 17 residues.

The chain couples TRBV30 to TRBJ1-2, with a tentative D call TRBD1 (6 bases). V lost 1 base to trimming and J lost 8 bases, with 20 bases between them. Germline V gene lookup returns CDR1 GTSNPN and CDR2 SVGIG (reference sequence). CDR3 length equals 15 residues. The chain's CDR3 is CAWSAGTRGPWGYTF. The CDR3 region has the DNA TGTGCCTGGAGTGCCGGGACAAGAGGTCCCTGGGGCTACACCTTC. Based on the CDR3 plus reference TRBV30 and TRBJ1-2, the full variable domain is SQTIHQWPATLVQPVGSPLSLECTVEGTSNPNLYWYRQAAGRGLQLLFYSVGIGQISSEVPQNLSASRPQDRQFILSSKKLLLSDSGFYLCAWSAGTRGPWGYTFGSGTRLTVV.

This rearrangement joins TRBV25-1 to TRBJ2-7; D not certain. The CDR3 extends over 13 amino acids. Germline lookup yields CDR1 MGHDK and CDR2 SYGVNS. Deletions cut 5 bases from V and 2 bases from J, with 10 bases between. The CDR3 here is CASSFSPPYEQYF. In DNA, the CDR3 is TGTGCCAGCAGTTTTTCCCCGCCCTACGAGCAGTACTTC.

This clone has more than one count but fewer than ten. CDR3: CAWSGGRTSSYNSPLHF. The CDR3 DNA follows: TGTGCCTGGAGTGGCGGGCGGACCAGCTCCTATAATTCACCCCTCCACTTT. The rearrangement links TRBV30 to TRBJ1-6; D gene ambiguous. The CDR3 totals 17 residues. V was shortened by 1 base and J by 0 bases, with 13 bases between the two germline ends. The germline V gene encodes CDR1 GTSNPN and CDR2 SVGIG (reference sequence).

The chain joins TRBV6-4 to TRBJ2-1, with 9 bases lining up with TRBD2. CDR3 length: 16 residues. Per the germline V gene, CDR1 is MRHNA and CDR2 is SNTAGT. V shed 0 bases, J shed 8 bases, and the junction held 8 bases outside the gene matches. CDR3 sequence: CASSDSRGGAMDEQFF. The CDR3 DNA reads TGTGCCAGCAGTGACTCCCGCGGGGGGGCCATGGATGAGCAGTTCTTC.

In this sample, this clone turned up a few times. The rearrangement uses TRBV30 and TRBJ2-1; 8 bases agree with TRBD1. The CDR3 has 14 residues. The germline V gene encodes CDR1 GTSNPN and CDR2 SVGIG (reference sequence). V lost 5 bases to trimming and J lost 3 bases; unmatched junction nucleotides: 6. The DNA of the CDR3 is TGTGCCTGGGGACCGGGACAGGTCTACAATGAGCAGTTCTTC. This translates into CAWGPGQVYNEQFF.

The chain uses TRBV27 and TRBJ1-5, with a possible D match to TRBD1 (6 bases). The CDR3 contains 14 residues. V dropped 6 bases and J dropped 6 bases, with 15 bases sitting between them. CDR1 MNHEY and CDR2 SMNVEV come from the germline V gene (reference sequence). The CDR3 nucleotides are TGTGCCAGCAGGCCCTGGGGGGCGGGTCAGCCCCAGCATTTT. It is translated as CASRPWGAGQPQHF.

The V gene is TRBV7-8, the J gene TRBJ2-7; no reliable D call. The germline CDR1 and CDR2 sequences are SGHVS and FQNEAQ. The V and J ends lost 3 bases and 10 bases respectively, with 16 bases between them. The CDR3 sequence is 13 residues long. The CDR3 DNA reads as TGTGCCAGCAGCTTTGGAACGTCGCAATTACAGTACTTC. This gives the protein CASSFGTSQLQYF.

The chain is built from TRBV7-3 and TRBJ2-1; unclear D gene. The CDR3 has 14 amino acids. Germline CDR1 SGHTA, CDR2 FQGTGA. V dropped 5 bases and J dropped 5 bases, with 13 bases sitting between them. As DNA, the CDR3 is TGTGCCAGCAGCCCCGGTCCAGGCGACAATGAGCAGTTCTTC. It translates to CASSPGPGDNEQFF.